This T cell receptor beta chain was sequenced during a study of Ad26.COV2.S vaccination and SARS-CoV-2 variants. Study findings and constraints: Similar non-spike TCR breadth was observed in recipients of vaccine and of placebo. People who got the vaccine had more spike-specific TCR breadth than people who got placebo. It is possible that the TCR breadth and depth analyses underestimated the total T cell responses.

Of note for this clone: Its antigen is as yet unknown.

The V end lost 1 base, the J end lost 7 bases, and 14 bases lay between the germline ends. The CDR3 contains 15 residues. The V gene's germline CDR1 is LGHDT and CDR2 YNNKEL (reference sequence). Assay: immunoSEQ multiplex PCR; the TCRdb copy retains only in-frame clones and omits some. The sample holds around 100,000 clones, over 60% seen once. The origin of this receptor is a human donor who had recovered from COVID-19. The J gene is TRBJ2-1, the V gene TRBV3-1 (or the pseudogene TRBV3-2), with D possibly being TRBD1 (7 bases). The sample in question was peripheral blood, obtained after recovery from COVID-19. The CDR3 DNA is TGTGCCAGCAGCCAAGCCTCAGGGGGGCTAAATGAGCAGTTCTTC. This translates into CASSQASGGLNEQFF.